This T cell receptor (beta chain) was captured in a study of blood T cells in healthy people across ages. A sample-barcoded 5' primer and a J-beta primer mix were used in a second PCR of about 7 to 12 cycles. TCRdb analysed the 5' RACE reads with MiXCR anew, one entry per CDR3 protein. The sample has 1.5 million to 2 million distinct CDR3 sequences, 30% to 35% seen once. Germline assignment: CDR1 SGDLS and CDR2 YYNGEE. Germline trimming cut 0 bases from V and 5 bases from J; bases unmatched to any gene: 6. The CDR3 totals 15 residues. This clonotype was picked up a small number of times. The clonotype originates from a woman in her 30s in good health. The chain is built from TRBV9 and TRBJ2-7; 9 nucleotides match TRBD1. Source material: blood. CDR3 sequence: CASSVEGQGLDEQYF. The CDR3 region has the DNA TGTGCCAGCAGCGTAGAGGGACAGGGTCTCGACGAGCAGTACTTC.